This T cell receptor beta chain was identified during a study of cytotoxic CD8 clonotypes in ibrutinib-treated CLL. Assay used: immunoSEQ multiplex PCR; TCRdb lists only in-frame clones, some missing. Here the sample spans roughly 330,000 clones, approximately 67% being singletons. In regard to this clone: The target antigen is unknown.

Study conclusions and caveats: Whereas clonality rose at ibrutinib response, it declined toward baseline at progression.

The origin of this receptor is a human donor with chronic lymphocytic leukemia. The input for sequencing was PBMCs, taken after 36 months of ibrutinib treatment.

CDR3 in DNA: TGTGCCAGCAGTGACCCTGGGACAGGGGCGGTAGTCGGGCAGTTCTTC. This translates into CASSDPGTGAVVGQFF. The chain recombines TRBV25-1 with TRBJ2-1; 10 bases match TRBD1. Trimming at V came to 3 bases and at J to 12 bases, leaving 14 bases not matched to a gene. The germline V gene has CDR1 MGHDK and CDR2 SYGVNS. This CDR3 spans 16 amino acids.